This T cell receptor (beta chain) was identified in a study of vaccination and CD4 T cells after COVID-19. Study details: The cells were exposed to overlapping spike peptides originating from SARS-CoV-2, HCoV-NL63, HCoV-OC43 and HCoV-229E for stimulation.

Treatment described: approximately 9-day PBMC culture with coronavirus spike peptide pools or control peptides (ViraFEST assay). Having spent 10 to 11 days in culture, CD4+ T cells were then isolated by negative selection. The CDR3 runs to 13 residues. CDR1 is DFQATT, CDR2 SNEGSKA, per germline (reference sequence). V dropped 6 bases and J dropped 5 bases, with 16 bases sitting between them. Sequenced with the Oncomine TCR Beta short-read assay was DNA taken from cultured CD4+ T cells. MiXCR, applied by TCRdb to the PCR reads, yields one record per CDR3 protein. There are tens of thousands of distinct CDR3 sequences in the sample; 43% occur only once, and about 2.9% lies in the top ten. About this clonotype itself: As yet, its antigen is unknown.

This clonotype was obtained from a human donor who had recovered from COVID-19. The sample here was CD4+ T cells from blood, cultured in vitro, taken after SARS-CoV-2 vaccination. This chain links TRBV20-1 with TRBJ1-1; D not resolved. DNA for the CDR3: TGCAGTGCCAGTAGGGCAGAGGGAACTGAAGCTTTCTTT. This translates into CSASRAEGTEAFF.